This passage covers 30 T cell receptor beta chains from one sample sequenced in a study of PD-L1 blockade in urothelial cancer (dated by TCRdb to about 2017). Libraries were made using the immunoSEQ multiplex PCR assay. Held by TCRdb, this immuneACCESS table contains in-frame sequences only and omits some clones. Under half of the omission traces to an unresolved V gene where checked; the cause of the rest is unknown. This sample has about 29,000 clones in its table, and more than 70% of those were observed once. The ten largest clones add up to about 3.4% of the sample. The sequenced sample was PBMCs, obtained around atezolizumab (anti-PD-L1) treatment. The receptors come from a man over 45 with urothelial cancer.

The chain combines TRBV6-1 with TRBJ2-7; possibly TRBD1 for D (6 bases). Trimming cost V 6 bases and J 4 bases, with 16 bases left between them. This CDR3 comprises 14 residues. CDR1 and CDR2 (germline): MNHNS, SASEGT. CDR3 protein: CASRGQTKGYEQYF. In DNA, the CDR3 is TGTGCCAGCAGAGGACAGACGAAGGGATACGAGCAGTACTTC.

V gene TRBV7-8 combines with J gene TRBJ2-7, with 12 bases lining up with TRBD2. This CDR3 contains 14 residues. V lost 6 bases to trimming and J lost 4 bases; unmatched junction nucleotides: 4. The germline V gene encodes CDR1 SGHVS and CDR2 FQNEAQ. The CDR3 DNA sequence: TGTGCCAGCAGTCCTAGCGGGAGGGGATACGAGCAGTACTTC. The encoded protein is CASSPSGRGYEQYF.

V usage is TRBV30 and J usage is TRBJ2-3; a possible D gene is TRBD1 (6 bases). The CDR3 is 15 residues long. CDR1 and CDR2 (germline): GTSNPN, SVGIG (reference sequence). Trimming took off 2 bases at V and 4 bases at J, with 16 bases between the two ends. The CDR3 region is CAWSPGLGGADTQYF. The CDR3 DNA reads TGTGCCTGGAGTCCCGGTTTAGGGGGAGCAGATACGCAGTATTTT.

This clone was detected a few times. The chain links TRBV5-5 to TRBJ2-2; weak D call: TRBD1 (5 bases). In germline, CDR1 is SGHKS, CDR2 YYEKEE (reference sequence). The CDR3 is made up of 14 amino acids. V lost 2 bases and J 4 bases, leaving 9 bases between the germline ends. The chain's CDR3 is CASSLPGLTGELFF. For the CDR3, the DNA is TGTGCCAGCAGCTTACCAGGGCTCACCGGGGAGCTGTTTTTT.

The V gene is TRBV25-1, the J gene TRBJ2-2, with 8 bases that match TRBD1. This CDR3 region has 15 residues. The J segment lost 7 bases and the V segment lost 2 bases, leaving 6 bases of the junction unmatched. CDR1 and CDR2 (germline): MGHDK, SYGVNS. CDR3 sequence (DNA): TGTGCCAGCAGTGAACAGGGGGCGCGAGTCGGGGAGCTGTTTTTT. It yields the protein CASSEQGARVGELFF.

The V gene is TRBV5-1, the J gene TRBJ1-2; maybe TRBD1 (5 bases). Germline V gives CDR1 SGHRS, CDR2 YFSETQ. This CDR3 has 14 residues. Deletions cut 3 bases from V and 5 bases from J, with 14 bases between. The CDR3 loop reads CASSSREGMYGYTF. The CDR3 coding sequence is TGCGCCAGCAGCTCCCGGGAGGGGATGTATGGCTACACCTTC.

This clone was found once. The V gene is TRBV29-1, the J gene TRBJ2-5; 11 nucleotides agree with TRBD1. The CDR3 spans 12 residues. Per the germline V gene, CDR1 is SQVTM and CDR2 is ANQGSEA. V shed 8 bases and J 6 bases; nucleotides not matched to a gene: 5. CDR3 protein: CSFGTGGQTQYF. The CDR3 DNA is TGCAGCTTTGGGACAGGGGGACAGACCCAGTACTTC.

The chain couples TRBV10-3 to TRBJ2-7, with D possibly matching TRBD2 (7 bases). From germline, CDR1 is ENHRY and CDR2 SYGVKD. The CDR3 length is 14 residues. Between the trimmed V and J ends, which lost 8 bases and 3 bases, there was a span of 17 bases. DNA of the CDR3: TGTGCCATCTTCGCAGGGGAGGGATTCTACGAGCAGTACTTC. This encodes CAIFAGEGFYEQYF.

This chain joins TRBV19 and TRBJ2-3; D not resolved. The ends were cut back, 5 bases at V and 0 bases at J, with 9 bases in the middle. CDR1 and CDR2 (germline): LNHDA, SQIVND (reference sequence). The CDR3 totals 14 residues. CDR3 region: CASSVGFSTDTQYF. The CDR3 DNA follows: TGTGCCAGTAGTGTCGGGTTTAGCACAGATACGCAGTATTTT.

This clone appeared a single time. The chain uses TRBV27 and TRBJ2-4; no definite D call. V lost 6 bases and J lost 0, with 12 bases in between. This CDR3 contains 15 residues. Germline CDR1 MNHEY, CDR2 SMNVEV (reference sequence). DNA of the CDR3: TGTGCCAGCAGGAGAGACATTCTAGCCAAAAACATTCAGTACTTC. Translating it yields CASRRDILAKNIQYF.

The CDR3 loop is CASSSQGGTEAFF. For the CDR3, the DNA is TGTGCCAGCAGCTCACAGGGGGGGACTGAAGCTTTCTTT. V gene TRBV7-3 combines with J gene TRBJ1-1, with TRBD1 matching over 8 bases. V lost 4 bases to trimming and J lost 5 bases; unmatched junction nucleotides: 3. This CDR3 has 13 amino acids. Germline lookup yields CDR1 SGHTA and CDR2 FQGTGA.

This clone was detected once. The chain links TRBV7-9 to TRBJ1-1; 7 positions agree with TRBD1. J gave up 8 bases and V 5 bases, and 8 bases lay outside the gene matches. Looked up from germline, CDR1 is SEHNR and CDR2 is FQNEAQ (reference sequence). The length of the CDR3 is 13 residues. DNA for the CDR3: TGTGCCAGCAGCGAGATACAGACAGGGGAAGCTTTCTTT. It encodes CASSEIQTGEAFF.

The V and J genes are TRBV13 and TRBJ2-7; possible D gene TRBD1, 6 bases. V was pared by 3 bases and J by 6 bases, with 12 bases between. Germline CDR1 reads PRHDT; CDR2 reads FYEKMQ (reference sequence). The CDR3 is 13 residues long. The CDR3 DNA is TGTGCCAGCAGCTTGAACAGGGCGGGCGAGCAGTACTTC. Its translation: CASSLNRAGEQYF.

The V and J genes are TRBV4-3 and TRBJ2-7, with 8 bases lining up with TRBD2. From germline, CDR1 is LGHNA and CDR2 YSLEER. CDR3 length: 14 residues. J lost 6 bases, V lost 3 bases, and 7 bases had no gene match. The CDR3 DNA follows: TGCGCCAGCAGCCACACGGCGGGGGGTGGCGAGCAGTACTTC. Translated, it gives CASSHTAGGGEQYF.

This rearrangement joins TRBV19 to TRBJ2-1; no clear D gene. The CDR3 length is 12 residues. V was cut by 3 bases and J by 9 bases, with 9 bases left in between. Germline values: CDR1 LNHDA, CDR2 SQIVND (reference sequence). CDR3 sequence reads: CASSIPSFEQFF. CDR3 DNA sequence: TGTGCCAGTAGTATCCCCTCTTTTGAGCAGTTCTTC.

Here the CDR3 DNA reads TGTGCCAGCAACTCCGGCTCTAGCTCCTACAATGAGCAGTTCTTC. Translated: CASNSGSSSYNEQFF. The chain couples TRBV25-1 to TRBJ2-1; D not resolved. Germline CDR1 MGHDK, CDR2 SYGVNS. Trimming pared 7 bases from V and 0 bases from J, leaving 13 bases between. The CDR3 has 15 amino acids.

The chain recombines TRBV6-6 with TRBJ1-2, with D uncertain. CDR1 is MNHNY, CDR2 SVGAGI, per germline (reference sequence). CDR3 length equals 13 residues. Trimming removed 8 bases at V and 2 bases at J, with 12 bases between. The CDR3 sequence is CASDNSGNYGYTF. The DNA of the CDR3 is TGTGCCAGCGATAATTCCGGGAACTATGGCTACACCTTC.

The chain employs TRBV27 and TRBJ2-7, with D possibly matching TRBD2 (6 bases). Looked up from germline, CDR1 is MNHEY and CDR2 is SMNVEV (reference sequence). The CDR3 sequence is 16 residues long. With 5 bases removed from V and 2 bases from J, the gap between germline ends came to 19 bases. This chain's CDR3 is CASSPTVERVPYEQYF. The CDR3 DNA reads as TGTGCCAGCAGTCCGACGGTGGAGCGGGTACCCTACGAGCAGTACTTC.

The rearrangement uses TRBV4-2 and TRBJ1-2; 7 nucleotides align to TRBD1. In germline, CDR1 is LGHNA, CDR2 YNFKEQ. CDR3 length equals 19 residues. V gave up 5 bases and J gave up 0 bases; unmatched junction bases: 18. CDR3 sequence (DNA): TGTGCCAGCAGCATAAGCCTAAGGTGGGGACAGAAAGCTAACTATGGCTACACCTTC. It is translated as CASSISLRWGQKANYGYTF.

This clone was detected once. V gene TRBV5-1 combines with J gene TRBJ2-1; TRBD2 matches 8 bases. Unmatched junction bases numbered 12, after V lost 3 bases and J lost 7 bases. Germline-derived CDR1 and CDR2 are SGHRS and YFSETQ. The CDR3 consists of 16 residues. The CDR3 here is CASSSYPGLGTNEQFF. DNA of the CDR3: TGCGCCAGCAGCTCCTATCCGGGACTAGGAACTAATGAGCAGTTCTTC.

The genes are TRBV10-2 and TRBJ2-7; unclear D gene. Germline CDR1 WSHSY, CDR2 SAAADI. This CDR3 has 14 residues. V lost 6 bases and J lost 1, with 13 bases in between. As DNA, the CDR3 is TGCGCCAGCAGGGCTGAATTGGCTTCCTACGAGCAGTACTTC. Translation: CASRAELASYEQYF.

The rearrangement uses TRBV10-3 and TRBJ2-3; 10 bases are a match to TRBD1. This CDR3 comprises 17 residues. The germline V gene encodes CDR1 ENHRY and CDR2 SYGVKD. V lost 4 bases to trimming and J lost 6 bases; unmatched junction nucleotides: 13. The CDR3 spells CAISGSPGTGDVDTQYF. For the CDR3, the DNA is TGTGCCATCAGTGGTTCCCCCGGGACAGGGGACGTTGATACGCAGTATTTT.

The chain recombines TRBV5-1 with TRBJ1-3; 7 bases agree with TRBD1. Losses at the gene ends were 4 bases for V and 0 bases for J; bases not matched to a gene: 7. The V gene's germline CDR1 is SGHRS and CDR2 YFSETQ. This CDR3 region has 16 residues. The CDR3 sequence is CASSAGTVSSGNTIYF. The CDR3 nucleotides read TGCGCCAGCAGCGCTGGGACAGTCAGCTCTGGAAACACCATATATTTT.

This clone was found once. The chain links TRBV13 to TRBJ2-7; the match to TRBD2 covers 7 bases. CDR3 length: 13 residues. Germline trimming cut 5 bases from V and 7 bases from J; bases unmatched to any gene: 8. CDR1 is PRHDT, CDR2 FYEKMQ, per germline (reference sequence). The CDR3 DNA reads TGTGCCAGCAGCCCCTCTAACGGGAGGGAGCAGTACTTC. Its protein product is CASSPSNGREQYF.

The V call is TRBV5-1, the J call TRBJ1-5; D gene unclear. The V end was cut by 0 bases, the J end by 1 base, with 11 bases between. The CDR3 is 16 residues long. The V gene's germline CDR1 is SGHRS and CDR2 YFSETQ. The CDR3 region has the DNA TGCGCCAGCAGCTTGGAGGCAGGTGTAAGCAATCAGCCCCAGCATTTT. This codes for CASSLEAGVSNQPQHF.

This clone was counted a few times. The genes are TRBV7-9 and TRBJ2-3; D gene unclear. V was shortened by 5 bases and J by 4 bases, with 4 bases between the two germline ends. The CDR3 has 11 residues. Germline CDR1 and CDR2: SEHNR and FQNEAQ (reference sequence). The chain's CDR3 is CASSQSDTQYF. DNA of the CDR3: TGTGCCAGCAGCCAATCAGATACGCAGTATTTT.

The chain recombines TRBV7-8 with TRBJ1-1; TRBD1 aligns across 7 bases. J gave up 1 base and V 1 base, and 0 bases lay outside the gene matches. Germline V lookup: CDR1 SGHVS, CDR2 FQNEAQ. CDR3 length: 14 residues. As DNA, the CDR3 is TGTGCCAGCAGCTTAGGGACAGGGAACACTGAAGCTTTCTTT. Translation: CASSLGTGNTEAFF.

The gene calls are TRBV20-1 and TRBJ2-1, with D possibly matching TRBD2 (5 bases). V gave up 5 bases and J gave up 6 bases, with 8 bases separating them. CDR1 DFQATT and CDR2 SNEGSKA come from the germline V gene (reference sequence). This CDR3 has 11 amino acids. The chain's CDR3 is CSAQRANEQFF. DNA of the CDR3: TGCAGTGCTCAGAGGGCCAATGAGCAGTTCTTC.

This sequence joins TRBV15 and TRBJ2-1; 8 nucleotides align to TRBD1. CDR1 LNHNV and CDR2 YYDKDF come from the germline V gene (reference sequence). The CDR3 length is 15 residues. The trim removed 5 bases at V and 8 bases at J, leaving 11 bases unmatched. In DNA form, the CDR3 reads TGTGCCACCAGCCGAAAAGGACAGGGAAGCGATGAGCAGTTCTTC. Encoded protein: CATSRKGQGSDEQFF.

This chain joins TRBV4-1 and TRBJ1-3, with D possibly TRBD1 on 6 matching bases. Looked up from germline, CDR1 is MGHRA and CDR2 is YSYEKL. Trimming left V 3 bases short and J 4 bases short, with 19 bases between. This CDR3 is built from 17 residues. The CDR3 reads CASSHTTGPAIGNTIYF. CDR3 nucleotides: TGCGCCAGCAGCCATACGACAGGTCCGGCCATAGGAAACACCATATATTTT.